Below, 26 T cell receptor beta chains from the same sample are listed, as sequenced in a study of shared clonotypes between healthy human individuals. Here immunoSEQ multiplex PCR was the method, and the copy in TCRdb shows in-frame clones only, minus some. This table holds under 200,000 clones, approximately 92% found once. Source material: naive CD4+ T cells sorted from blood. The sample's subset: CD45RA+ positively selected. These receptors all stem from a woman aged 25 to 39 in good health.

This rearrangement joins TRBV27 to TRBJ2-5, with 7 positions matching TRBD1. The J call is doubtful: the DNA matches TRBJ2-7 better. Germline V gives CDR1 MNHEY, CDR2 SMNVEV (reference sequence). The CDR3 length is 15 residues. CDR3 protein: CASSLRGQPNYEQYF. DNA for the CDR3: TGTGCCAGCAGTTTAAGGGGACAGCCGAACTACGAGCAGTACTTC.

This clone was picked up one time. The chain is built from TRBV27 and TRBJ2-3; 15 positions match TRBD2. This CDR3 has 18 residues. V shed 3 bases and J 4 bases; nucleotides not matched to a gene: 8. Germline loops: CDR1 MNHEY, CDR2 SMNVEV (reference sequence). The CDR3 DNA is TGTGCCAGCAGTTTTACTGTCCGGACTAGCGGGAGGGCAGATACGCAGTATTTT. Protein: CASSFTVRTSGRADTQYF.

This rearrangement joins TRBV4-1 to TRBJ1-5, with TRBD1 matching 12 bases. The J segment lost 6 bases and the V segment lost 4 bases, leaving 7 bases of the junction unmatched. CDR3 size: 16 residues. Germline V gives CDR1 MGHRA, CDR2 YSYEKL. CDR3 coding DNA: TGCGCCAGCAGCCCCGGGACAGGGGGCTTGAGTCAGCCCCAGCATTTT. It is translated as CASSPGTGGLSQPQHF.

This chain connects TRBV5-1 to TRBJ2-7; 13 bases fit TRBD2. The CDR3 contains 18 residues. The ends lost 4 bases at V and 0 bases at J; junction bases unmatched: 10. Germline values: CDR1 SGHRS, CDR2 YFSETQ. Written as DNA, the CDR3 is TGCGCCAGCAGCCCAGGACTAGCGGGAGCATTGAGCTCCTACGAGCAGTACTTC. Its translation: CASSPGLAGALSSYEQYF.

The rearrangement joins TRBV18 to TRBJ1-3, with 10 positions matching TRBD1. The V gene's germline CDR1 is KGHSH and CDR2 LQKENI. V shed 3 bases and J 1 base; nucleotides not matched to a gene: 6. The CDR3 runs 17 residues. The CDR3: CASSPLGDRGSGNTIYF. CDR3 sequence (DNA): TGTGCCAGCTCACCGTTGGGGGACAGGGGATCTGGAAACACCATATATTTT.

The chain is built from TRBV5-8 and TRBJ2-7; D might be TRBD1 or TRBD2, each matching 5 bases. The V and J ends lost 4 bases and 2 bases respectively, with 13 bases between them. The CDR3 runs 14 residues. Germline V gene sequence: CDR1 SGHTS, CDR2 YDEGEE. CDR3 in DNA: TGTGCCAGCAGCCCCACCGGGGCTCCCTACGAGCAGTACTTC. Protein product: CASSPTGAPYEQYF.

This chain joins TRBV28 and TRBJ1-2; D is possibly TRBD1 (5 bases). This CDR3 has 12 amino acids. Germline V gene data show CDR1 as MDHEN and CDR2 as SYDVKM. The ends were cut back, 7 bases at V and 8 bases at J, with 14 bases in the middle. The CDR3 bases are TGTGCCAGCATGGGTGTGGGGGGAGGCTACACCTTC. Translating it yields CASMGVGGGYTF.

V and J are TRBV7-3 and TRBJ1-5; 8 bases line up with TRBD1. The V gene end was trimmed by 1 base and the J gene end by 2 bases; junction bases not matched to a gene: 16. From germline, CDR1 is SGHTA and CDR2 FQGTGA. This CDR3 contains 20 residues. The CDR3 DNA reads TGTGCCAGCAGCTTAAGGGCCCGGGGACAGGCCCATCGGGGCAATCAGCCCCAGCATTTT. Translating gives CASSLRARGQAHRGNQPQHF.

V gene TRBV5-5 combines with J gene TRBJ2-7; D gene unclear. Germline CDR1 reads SGHKS; CDR2 reads YYEKEE (reference sequence). The V end was cut by 3 bases, the J end by 2 bases, with 6 bases between. CDR3 length equals 12 residues. As DNA, the CDR3 is TGTGCCAGCAGCTCGGAACCCTACGAGCAGTACTTC. It encodes CASSSEPYEQYF.

The chain uses TRBV2 and TRBJ1-6; a weak D match, TRBD1 (6 bases). Germline V CDR1 and CDR2: SNHLY, FYNNEI. There are 16 residues in the CDR3. Between the trimmed V and J ends, which lost 6 bases and 10 bases, there was a span of 22 bases. The CDR3: CASRRGESGVGSPLHF. As DNA, the CDR3 is TGTGCCAGCAGGCGGGGCGAATCAGGGGTCGGGTCACCCCTCCACTTT.

The V and J genes are TRBV27 and TRBJ1-2; 7 nucleotides align to TRBD1. Germline V gives CDR1 MNHEY, CDR2 SMNVEV (reference sequence). With V trimmed by 5 bases and J by 8 bases, 5 bases remained unmatched. This CDR3 region has 12 residues. The CDR3 spells CASSGQGGGYTF. As DNA, the CDR3 is TGTGCCAGCAGTGGTCAGGGGGGCGGCTACACCTTC.

V usage is TRBV5-1 and J usage is TRBJ2-7; 7 nucleotides match TRBD1. This CDR3 has 14 residues. From germline, CDR1 is SGHRS and CDR2 YFSETQ. After removal of 5 bases from V and 3 bases from J, the junction contained 8 bases not matched to a gene. DNA of the CDR3: TGCGCCAGCAGACAACCGGGACAGCACTACGAGCAGTACTTC. Translation gives CASRQPGQHYEQYF.

This clone was seen just once. The chain combines TRBV28 with TRBJ2-5; 8 nucleotides match TRBD2. The J call may be faulty, since TRBJ2-7 better matches the DNA end. CDR3 length: 15 amino acids. Per the germline V gene, CDR1 is MDHEN and CDR2 is SYDVKM. CDR3 DNA sequence: TGTGCCAGCACCCCAGGAGGGACTAGCTCCTACGAGCAGTACTTC. Protein: CASTPGGTSSYEQYF.

The chain has TRBV10-3 and TRBJ2-5; the match to TRBD1 covers 8 bases. With the DNA end fitting TRBJ2-7 better, the J assignment may be wrong. Per germline, CDR1 ENHRY and CDR2 SYGVKD. The CDR3 consists of 16 residues. Here the CDR3 DNA reads TGTGCCATCAGGAATGGGGAAGGGACAGGTCCTTACGAGCAGTACTTC. The encoded protein is CAIRNGEGTGPYEQYF.

The chain employs TRBV10-1 and TRBJ2-3; 7 positions match TRBD2. CDR1 and CDR2 (germline): WNHNN, SYGVQD (reference sequence). The CDR3 length is 16 residues. Trimming removed 2 bases from V and 0 bases from J; junction bases left unmatched: 5. The chain's CDR3 is CASSERSSGSTDTQYF. In DNA form, the CDR3 reads TGCGCCAGCAGTGAGCGGTCTAGCGGCAGCACAGATACGCAGTATTTT.

The gene calls are TRBV5-1 and TRBJ1-1; D is undetermined. Germline V lookup: CDR1 SGHRS, CDR2 YFSETQ. The CDR3 is 14 amino acids. V shed 1 base and J shed 5 bases, with 12 bases lying between them. The CDR3 DNA follows: TGCGCCAGCAGCTTGAACGGGATAGATACTGAAGCTTTCTTT. Translation gives CASSLNGIDTEAFF.

In DNA form, the CDR3 reads TGTGCCAGCAGTGCCCCTTCGGGGGGAGGTGGCTACACCTTC. Translating it yields CASSAPSGGGGYTF. This chain uses TRBV28 with TRBJ1-2; D perhaps matches TRBD1 (5 bases). The CDR3 loop spans 14 amino acids. CDR1 MDHEN and CDR2 SYDVKM come from the germline V gene. V was shortened by 5 bases and J by 7 bases, with 17 bases between the two germline ends.

This clone was seen once. The chain recombines TRBV18 with TRBJ1-4; D possibly corresponds to TRBD1 (6 bases). Germline CDR1 is KGHSH and CDR2 is LQKENI. The CDR3 totals 14 residues. Trimming took off 0 bases at V and 8 bases at J, with 10 bases between the two ends. In nucleotides, the CDR3 is TGTGCCAGCTCACCACCGGTGGGACAAGAAAAACTGTTTTTT. Protein product: CASSPPVGQEKLFF.

This chain joins TRBV5-4 and TRBJ2-5; D is possibly TRBD2 (7 bases). This CDR3 is built from 14 residues. Germline CDR1 and CDR2: SGHNT and YYREEE (reference sequence). V lost 7 bases and J 5 bases, leaving 18 bases between the germline ends. Here the CDR3 DNA reads TGTGCCAGCGGCACGAGGAGGGGGGGCGAGACCCAGTACTTC. Its translation: CASGTRRGGETQYF.

This sequence joins TRBV27 and TRBJ2-3, with TRBD2 matching over 7 bases. Germline CDR1 and CDR2: MNHEY and SMNVEV (reference sequence). V lost 1 base and J lost 6; bases outside the gene matches: 7. This CDR3 has 15 amino acids. The CDR3 reads CASSLWGEGWDTQYF. In DNA form, the CDR3 reads TGTGCCAGCAGTTTATGGGGGGAGGGCTGGGATACGCAGTATTTT.

This chain joins TRBV6-1 and TRBJ1-5; D unclear. Germline CDR1 and CDR2: MNHNS and SASEGT. There are 15 residues in the CDR3. The V gene lost 7 bases and the J gene lost 6 bases, with 19 bases spanning the gap. The CDR3 nucleotides read TGTGCCAGCATAGCCAATAGCGGGGAGGTTCAGCCCCAGCATTTT. Protein sequence: CASIANSGEVQPQHF.

The chain has TRBV30 and TRBJ2-5, with 7 bases matching TRBD2. Germline V gives CDR1 GTSNPN, CDR2 SVGIG (reference sequence). J was trimmed by 5 bases and V by 0 bases; bases with no gene match: 12. The CDR3 is 16 residues long. CDR3 residues: CAWSVRVLAVGETQYF. CDR3 nucleotide sequence: TGTGCCTGGAGTGTCAGGGTGCTAGCGGTGGGGGAGACCCAGTACTTC.

The chain recombines TRBV15 with TRBJ2-3; TRBD2 agrees at 7 bases. The CDR3 is 19 amino acids. Germline CDR1 LNHNV, CDR2 YYDKDF (reference sequence). V lost 0 bases, J lost 1 base, and 13 bases stayed unmatched. The CDR3 DNA reads as TGTGCCACCAGCAGAGATTTAGCGGCGGGAGCCCTTGGCACAGATACGCAGTATTTT. Its translation: CATSRDLAAGALGTDTQYF. The full variable domain, completed using reference TRBV15 and TRBJ2-3, is DAMVIQNPRYQVTQFGKPVTLSCSQTLNHNVMYWYQQKSSQAPKLLFHYYDKDFNNEADTPDNFQSRRPNTSFCFLDIRSPGLGDTAMYLCATSRDLAAGALGTDTQYFGPGTRLTVL.

The chain joins TRBV9 to TRBJ1-2; 8 bases map to TRBD1. The ends lost 4 bases at V and 4 bases at J; junction bases unmatched: 15. The CDR3 is made up of 17 amino acids. Germline assignment: CDR1 SGDLS and CDR2 YYNGEE. CDR3 sequence (DNA): TGTGCCAGCAGCCTAGGAGCCTCAGGGGGCGCTAGCTATGGCTACACCTTC. This encodes CASSLGASGGASYGYTF. The full variable domain, its missing parts supplied by reference TRBV9 and TRBJ1-2, is DSGVTQTPKHLITATGQRVTLRCSPRSGDLSVYWYQQSLDQGLQFLIQYYNGEERAKGNILERFSAQQFPDLHSELNLSSLELGDSALYFCASSLGASGGASYGYTFGSGTRLTVV.

The V gene is TRBV5-1, the J gene TRBJ1-1; TRBD1 matches at 11 bases. The germline CDR1 and CDR2 sequences are SGHRS and YFSETQ. The J segment lost 6 bases and the V segment lost 4 bases, leaving 17 bases of the junction unmatched. CDR3 length equals 18 residues. CDR3 sequence reads: CASSRKTTDRGRRSEAFF. DNA of the CDR3: TGCGCCAGCAGCCGAAAGACAACGGACAGGGGGCGTCGGTCTGAAGCTTTCTTT.

This chain uses TRBV4-1 with TRBJ2-5; either TRBD1 or TRBD2 may fit D (7 bases each). The J call could be wrong; TRBJ2-7 is a better fit for the DNA end. Germline CDR1 is MGHRA and CDR2 is YSYEKL. This CDR3 is 18 amino acids long. The CDR3 bases are TGCGCCAGCAGCCAAGACGGGGGTTTGACAGGGAGGGCCTACGAGCAGTACTTC. Protein product: CASSQDGGLTGRAYEQYF.